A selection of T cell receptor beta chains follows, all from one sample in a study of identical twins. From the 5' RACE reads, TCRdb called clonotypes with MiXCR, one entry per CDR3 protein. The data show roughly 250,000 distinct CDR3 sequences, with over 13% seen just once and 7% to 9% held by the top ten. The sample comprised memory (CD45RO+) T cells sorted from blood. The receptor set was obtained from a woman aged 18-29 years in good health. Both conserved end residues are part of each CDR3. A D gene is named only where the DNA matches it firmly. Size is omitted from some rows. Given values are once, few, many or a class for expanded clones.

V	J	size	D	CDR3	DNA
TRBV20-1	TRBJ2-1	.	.	CSARTPSYNEQFF	TGCAGTGCTCGGACCCCCTCCTACAATGAGCAGTTCTTC
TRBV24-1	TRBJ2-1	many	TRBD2	CATRNSGGSDEQFF	TGTGCCACCAGGAATAGCGGGGGAAGCGATGAGCAGTTCTTC
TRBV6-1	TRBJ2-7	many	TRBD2	CASSVSGTSSDEQYF	TGTGCCAGCAGTGTCTCAGGGACTAGTTCTGACGAGCAGTACTTC
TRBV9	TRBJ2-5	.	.	CASSVANQETQYF	TGTGCCAGCAGCGTAGCTAACCAAGAGACCCAGTACTTC
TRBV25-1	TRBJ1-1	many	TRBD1	CASSGTPGQATTEAFF	TGTGCCAGCAGTGGAACCCCCGGACAGGCGACAACTGAAGCTTTCTTT
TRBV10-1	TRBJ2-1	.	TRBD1	CASSEGTGWGYNEQFF	TGCGCCAGCAGTGAGGGGACAGGGTGGGGATACAATGAGCAGTTCTTC
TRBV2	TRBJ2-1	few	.	CASSPGATPAYNEQFF	TGTGCCAGCAGTCCCGGGGCGACCCCCGCCTACAATGAGCAGTTCTTC
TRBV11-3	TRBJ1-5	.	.	CASSKGGNQPQHF	TGTGCCAGCAGTAAGGGGGGCAATCAGCCCCAGCATTTT
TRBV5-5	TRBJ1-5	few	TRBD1	CASSTRGGDDQPQHF	TGTGCCAGCAGCACCAGGGGGGGTGACGATCAGCCCCAGCATTTT
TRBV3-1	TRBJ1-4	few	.	CASSSRTSQLFF	TGTGCCAGCAGCTCCCGGACTTCCCAACTGTTTTTT
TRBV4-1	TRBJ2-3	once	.	CASSLRGISTDTQYF	TGCGCCAGCAGCCTGAGAGGGATTAGCACAGATACGCAGTATTTT
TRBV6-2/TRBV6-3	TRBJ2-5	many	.	CASSYSRVQETQYF	TGTGCCAGCAGTTACTCGAGGGTCCAAGAGACCCAGTACTTC
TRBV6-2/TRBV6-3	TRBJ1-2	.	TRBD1	CASRPLTGGRGYTF	TGTGCCAGCAGGCCCCTGACAGGGGGACGTGGCTACACCTTC
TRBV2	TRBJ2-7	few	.	CATRGDLGAYEQYF	TGTGCCACGAGGGGGGACCTTGGCGCCTACGAGCAGTACTTC
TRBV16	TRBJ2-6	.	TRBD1	CASSHSTGAGANVLTF	TGTGCCAGCAGCCATTCCACAGGGGCTGGGGCCAACGTCCTGACTTTC
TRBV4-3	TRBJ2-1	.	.	CASSPVPGYGEQFF	TGCGCCAGCAGCCCGGTCCCCGGGTACGGTGAGCAGTTCTTC
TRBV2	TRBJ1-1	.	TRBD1	CASSEALLGTGSGEAFF	TGTGCCAGCAGTGAAGCGCTTTTGGGGACAGGGAGTGGTGAAGCTTTCTTT
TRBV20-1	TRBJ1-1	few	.	CSANGADTEAFF	TGCAGTGCTAATGGGGCGGACACTGAAGCTTTCTTT
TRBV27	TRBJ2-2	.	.	CASSLESTEGGELFF	TGTGCCAGCAGTTTAGAGTCGACAGAGGGCGGGGAGCTGTTTTTT
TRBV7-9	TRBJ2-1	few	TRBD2	CASSSGTRNNEQFF	TGTGCCAGCAGCTCCGGGACTAGAAACAATGAGCAGTTCTTC
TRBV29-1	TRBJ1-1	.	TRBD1	CSAGTVEAFF	TGCAGCGCTGGGACAGTAGAAGCTTTCTTT
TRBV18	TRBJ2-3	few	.	CASSPRGAGTDTQYF	TGTGCCAGCTCACCGCGGGGAGCCGGTACAGATACGCAGTATTTT
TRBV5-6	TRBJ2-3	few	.	CASSKIALGYGPDTQYF	TGTGCCAGCAGCAAGATCGCCCTGGGTTACGGCCCCGATACGCAGTATTTT
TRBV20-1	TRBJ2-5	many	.	CSARDPQRTQETQYF	TGCAGTGCTAGAGATCCCCAGCGGACCCAAGAGACCCAGTACTTC
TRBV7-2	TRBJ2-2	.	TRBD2	CASSRDLRLALTGELFF	TGTGCTAGCAGCCGTGATCTTCGACTAGCCCTCACCGGGGAGCTGTTTTTT
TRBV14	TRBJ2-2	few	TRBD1	CASSQRGGGQNTGELFF	TGTGCCAGCAGCCAACGAGGGGGCGGACAGAACACCGGGGAGCTGTTTTTT
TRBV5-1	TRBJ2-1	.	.	CASSLTAQYNEQFF	TGCGCCAGCAGCTTGACAGCCCAATACAATGAGCAGTTCTTC
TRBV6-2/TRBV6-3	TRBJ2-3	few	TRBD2	CASSYRLAGRTDTQYF	TGTGCCAGCAGTTACCGACTAGCGGGGAGGACAGATACGCAGTATTTT
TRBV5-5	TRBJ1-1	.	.	CASSLTGVEAFF	TGTGCCAGCAGCTTGACGGGAGTTGAAGCTTTCTTT
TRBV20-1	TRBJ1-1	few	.	CSARALEGGKTEAFF	TGCAGTGCTAGAGCCTTGGAGGGGGGGAAGACTGAAGCTTTCTTT
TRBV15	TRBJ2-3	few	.	CATSRARGGGKRDTQYF	TGTGCCACCAGCAGAGCCCGGGGAGGGGGCAAGAGAGATACGCAGTATTTT
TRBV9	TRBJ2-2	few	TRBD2	CASRSGGPDTGELFF	TGTGCCAGCCGATCGGGGGGGCCGGACACCGGGGAGCTGTTTTTT
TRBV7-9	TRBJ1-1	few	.	CASSFGTPEAFF	TGTGCCAGCAGTTTCGGGACGCCTGAAGCTTTCTTT
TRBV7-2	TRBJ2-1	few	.	CASSPRGTAPSGEQFF	TGTGCCAGCAGCCCCCGCGGGACCGCCCCCTCGGGTGAGCAGTTCTTC
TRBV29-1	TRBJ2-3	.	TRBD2	CSERLAFTGTDTQYF	TGCAGCGAGCGACTAGCGTTCACTGGCACAGATACGCAGTATTTT
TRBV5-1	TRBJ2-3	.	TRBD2	CASSLMPSGGWSTDTQYF	TGCGCCAGCAGCTTGATGCCTAGCGGGGGTTGGAGTACAGATACGCAGTATTTT
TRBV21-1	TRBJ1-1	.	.	CASSNAESDDYTEAFF	TGTGCCAGCAGCAACGCTGAGTCGGATGACTACACTGAAGCTTTCTTT
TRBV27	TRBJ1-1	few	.	CASSPRANTEAFF	TGTGCCAGCTCCCCAAGGGCAAACACTGAAGCTTTCTTT
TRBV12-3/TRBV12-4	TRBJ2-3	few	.	CASSLQNTDTQYF	TGTGCCAGCAGTTTACAGAATACAGATACGCAGTATTTT
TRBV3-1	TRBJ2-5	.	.	CASSQEGRFQETQYF	TGTGCCAGCAGCCAAGAGGGCCGGTTCCAAGAGACCCAGTACTTC
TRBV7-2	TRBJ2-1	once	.	CASSSRTLGTYNEQFF	TGTGCCAGCAGCTCTCGGACTTTAGGGACCTACAATGAGCAGTTCTTC
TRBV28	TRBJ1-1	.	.	CASSNQKGLKTEAFF	TGTGCCAGCAGTAATCAAAAGGGGTTGAAGACTGAAGCTTTCTTT
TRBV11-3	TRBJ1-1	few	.	CASSLARSRVEAFF	TGTGCCAGCAGCTTAGCAAGATCTCGGGTTGAAGCTTTCTTT
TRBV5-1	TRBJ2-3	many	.	CASSLEQFTDTQYF	TGCGCCAGCAGCTTGGAACAGTTCACAGATACGCAGTATTTT
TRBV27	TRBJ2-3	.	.	CASSFRGLYTDTQYF	TGTGCCAGCAGTTTTCGAGGGCTCTACACAGATACGCAGTATTTT
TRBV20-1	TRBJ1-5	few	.	CSAEPEADQPQHF	TGCAGTGCTGAGCCGGAGGCCGATCAGCCCCAGCATTTT
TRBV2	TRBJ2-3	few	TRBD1	CASGVTGTGFRTDTQYF	TGTGCCAGCGGTGTTACCGGGACAGGGTTCCGGACAGATACGCAGTATTTT
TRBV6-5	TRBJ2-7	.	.	CASSYSSGREQYF	TGTGCCAGCAGTTACTCTTCCGGGCGCGAGCAGTACTTC
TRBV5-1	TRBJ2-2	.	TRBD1	CASSPPGTGTNGELFF	TGCGCCAGCAGCCCACCCGGGACAGGGACGAACGGGGAGCTGTTTTTT
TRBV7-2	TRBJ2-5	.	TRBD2	CASSSGLAGAETQYF	TGTGCCAGCAGCTCCGGACTAGCGGGAGCAGAGACCCAGTACTTC